This T cell receptor beta chain was found in a study of T cells in Graves' hyperthyroidism and ophthalmopathy. V shed 5 bases and J shed 4 bases, with 7 bases lying between them. CDR3 length: 12 residues. CDR1 is MNHNS, CDR2 SASEGT, per germline. RNA transcripts provided the source from which TCR beta CDR3 regions were amplified. Primed by the HTBI set, a first-round RT-PCR was run on the TCR CDR3. TCRdb itself ran the multiplex PCR reads through MiXCR, one entry per CDR3 protein. The sample records approximately 640,000 distinct CDR3 sequences, 15% to 20% being singletons. This clonotype was seen a handful of times. Its antigen is still unknown. Study-level points and caveats: Most thyroid clonotypes with frequency above 0.001 were detected in blood. Median prediction lead before ophthalmopathy onset was 6.5 months with the model.

This chain joins TRBV6-1 and TRBJ2-3, with D hard to call. The clonotype was recovered from a woman aged 25 to 45 with Graves' hyperthyroidism. The specimen was blood. The CDR3 DNA reads TGTGCCAGCAGTACGGTCGCAGATACGCAGTATTTT. Translating gives CASSTVADTQYF.